This TCR beta chain was retrieved from a study of blood T cell repertoires in COVID-19. Turning to the study itself: PBMCs, B-cell-depleted T cells, or T cells provided the cDNA or gDNA that made up the material.

This CDR3 is built from 15 residues. Trimming removed 7 bases from V and 4 bases from J; junction bases left unmatched: 5. CDR1 is SGHVS and CDR2 is FQNEAQ in the germline V gene. Self-reported history from a screening survey and questionnaire set each donor's cohort. Either two negative PCRs, clearance, or symptom resolution qualified Cohort 3 donors as recovered. Generated by immunoSEQ multiplex PCR, the TCRdb table keeps only in-frame clones and is missing some. The sample has roughly 500,000 clones, approximately 91% seen once. This TCR derives from a woman aged 55-70 years who had recovered from COVID-19. V and J are TRBV7-8 and TRBJ2-1; 12 nucleotides align to TRBD2. The specimen sequenced was PBMCs or T cells enriched from blood (not recorded which). DNA for the CDR3: TGTGCCAGCAAGGCCGGGACTAGCGGGTACAATGAGCAGTTCTTC. This translates into CASKAGTSGYNEQFF.